This TCR beta chain comes out of a study of T-cell memory formation after mild COVID-19. The overall study: Across donors, TCR clusters were largely donor specific.

The CDR3 consists of 14 residues. Trimming stripped 3 bases from V and 9 bases from J, with 12 bases between. A word on this clonotype: Antigen unknown.

It was 5'RACE with constant-segment primers that produced the TCR alpha and TCR beta cDNA libraries, which carried sample barcodes and UMIs. In TCRdb, the 5' RACE reads were re-called with MiXCR into one record per CDR3 protein. The sample contains 150,000 to 200,000 distinct CDR3 sequences, approximately 16% of which appear only once. Study-wide results and limits: Within pre-infection memory, some responding clones were found, suggesting cross-reactive memory joined. Mainly in CM and EM were contracting CD4+ clones; CD8+ were in EMRA.

This rearrangement joins TRBV12-3 or TRBV12-4 to TRBJ1-6; D is undetermined. The sequence came from an adult woman who had mild COVID-19 (a few samples of this study predate the infection). Cell type and time point are not known. The sample comprised PBMCs or a T cell subset sorted from them (not recorded which). The CDR3 DNA follows: TGTGCCAGCAGTTTTAAGGAAGTCACTTCACCCCTCCACTTT. Amino acids: CASSFKEVTSPLHF.